Following are 28 T cell receptor beta chains from one sample sequenced in a study of sequential checkpoint blockade in melanoma. As to treatment: randomized to nivolumab then ipilimumab (arm A) or the reverse (arm B). Sequencing used immunoSEQ multiplex PCR; TCRdb keeps in-frame clones, though not all of them. This sample has thousands of clones, with roughly 25% found just once. The source was tumor tissue (inferred from file names), collected from a patient given nivolumab and ipilimumab in sequence. Every receptor here comes from a human donor with melanoma.

This clone was detected once. Sequence at one end of the junction differs from germline and may be a read error. The chain links TRBV5-1 to TRBJ2-6; unclear D gene. Germline assignment: CDR1 SGHRS and CDR2 YFSETQ. The CDR3 is 15 residues long. CDR3 sequence: CASRRSTSEANVLTF. CDR3 DNA sequence: TGCGCCAGCAGGAGGAGCACATCTGAGGCCAACGTCCTGACTTTC.

The rearrangement links TRBV6-8 to TRBJ2-7; 7 bases agree with TRBD1. This CDR3 contains 13 residues. The trim removed 5 bases at V and 4 bases at J, leaving 5 bases unmatched. Germline lookup yields CDR1 MNHGY and CDR2 SAAAGT. The CDR3 bases are TGTGCCAGCAGTACAGGGGTGGAATACGAGCAGTACTTC. The encoded protein is CASSTGVEYEQYF.

The chain combines TRBV7-1 with TRBJ2-3, with D perhaps matching TRBD2 (6 bases). TRBV7-1 is an ORF, with its function uncertain. The V end lost 5 bases, the J end lost 6 bases, and 12 bases lay between the germline ends. This CDR3 contains 13 residues. The CDR3 DNA sequence: TGTGCCAGCAGCCCCCTCGGAGGGGATACGCAGTATTTT. This sequence encodes CASSPLGGDTQYF.

This clone was seen more than once but under ten times. V is TRBV14 and J is TRBJ2-5; a weak D match, TRBD2 (7 bases). Germline V gene data show CDR1 as SGHDN and CDR2 as FVKESK. The CDR3 runs to 15 residues. Trimming removed 4 bases from V and 0 bases from J, with 12 bases in between. The CDR3 DNA reads as TGTGCCAGCAGCCGGACAGCGGGATACCAAGAGACCCAGTACTTC. Translation: CASSRTAGYQETQYF.

Sample share makes this clone medium-sized (0.01 to 0.1%). The chain couples TRBV11-3 to TRBJ1-1; D gene unclear. The CDR3 extends over 16 amino acids. Trimming cost V 4 bases and J 0 bases, with 15 bases left between them. The germline gives CDR1 SGHNT, CDR2 YENEEA. CDR3 residues: CASSSLSDYLNTEAFF. For the CDR3, the DNA is TGTGCCAGCAGCTCCCTCTCGGACTATCTGAACACTGAAGCTTTCTTT.

Relative to its sample, this clone is medium-sized (0.01 to 0.1%). J is TRBJ2-7 and V is TRBV11-3; D may be TRBD2 (6 bases). CDR3 size: 14 residues. The germline CDR1 and CDR2 sequences are SGHNT and YENEEA. Trimming removed 3 bases at V and 0 bases at J, with 9 bases between. The CDR3 here is CASSFAGGSYEQYF. For the CDR3, the DNA is TGTGCCAGCAGCTTTGCCGGGGGCTCCTACGAGCAGTACTTC.

This clone was detected a few times. The chain carries TRBV6-8 and TRBJ1-2; D remains unclear. Germline CDR1 is MNHGY and CDR2 is SAAAGT. V dropped 6 bases and J dropped 4 bases, with 12 bases sitting between them. The CDR3 length is 13 residues. CDR3 DNA: TGTGCCAGCAGCCACGGGTGGCGCTATGGCTACACCTTC. Translating gives CASSHGWRYGYTF.

This clone has just a few counts. The chain links TRBV11-3 to TRBJ2-7, with D perhaps being TRBD1 or TRBD2 (8 bases each). This CDR3 region has 15 residues. The germline V gene has CDR1 SGHNT and CDR2 YENEEA. V lost 5 bases and J lost 3, with 17 bases in between. The CDR3 sequence: CASSRGGQEVYEQYF. In DNA form, the CDR3 reads TGTGCCAGCAGCCGGGGGGGACAGGAGGTCTACGAGCAGTACTTC. Full variable domain (outside the CDR3, taken from reference TRBV11-3 and TRBJ2-7): EAGVVQSPRYKIIEKKQPVAFWCNPISGHNTLYWYLQNLGQGPELLIRYENEEAVDDSQLPKDRFSAERLKGVDSTLKIQPAELGDSAVYLCASSRGGQEVYEQYFGPGTRLTVT.

The chain has TRBV18 and TRBJ2-5; 9 positions agree with TRBD1. This CDR3 region has 16 residues. V dropped 3 bases and J dropped 1; count of bases not matched to a gene: 6. The V gene's germline CDR1 is KGHSH and CDR2 LQKENI. CDR3 residues: CASSPPGQGSQETQYF. The CDR3 bases are TGTGCCAGCTCACCCCCGGGACAGGGCTCCCAAGAGACCCAGTACTTC.

This clone was picked up a small number of times. The chain employs TRBV9 and TRBJ2-7; 8 bases match TRBD1. V gave up 0 bases and J gave up 2 bases; unmatched junction bases: 4. The germline V gene has CDR1 SGDLS and CDR2 YYNGEE. This CDR3 contains 15 residues. The CDR3 DNA sequence: TGTGCCAGCAGCGTAGAGGACAGGGACACCTACGAGCAGTACTTC. The encoded protein is CASSVEDRDTYEQYF.

This clone was counted only a few times. The V and J genes are TRBV19 and TRBJ1-5; no firm D call. The germline CDR1 and CDR2 sequences are LNHDA and SQIVND (reference sequence). With 5 bases removed from V and 5 bases from J, the gap between germline ends came to 13 bases. The CDR3 totals 14 residues. The CDR3 coding sequence is TGTGCCAGTAGTTTCCGGGAAGCCCATCAGCCCCAGCATTTT. Encoded protein: CASSFREAHQPQHF.

V and J are TRBV18 and TRBJ1-1; no clear D. The CDR3 runs 13 residues. V lost 5 bases and J lost 0, with 7 bases in between. Germline CDR1 is KGHSH and CDR2 is LQKENI. CDR3 sequence reads: CASSGGMNTEAFF. DNA for the CDR3: TGTGCCAGCTCAGGCGGTATGAACACTGAAGCTTTCTTT. The variable domain in full, with the rest retrieved from reference TRBV18 and TRBJ1-1, is NAGVMQNPRHLVRRRGQEARLRCSPMKGHSHVYWYRQLPEEGLKFMVYLQKENIIDESGMPKERFSAEFPKEGPSILRIQQVVRGDSAAYFCASSGGMNTEAFFGQGTRLTVV.

This rearrangement joins TRBV9 to TRBJ2-3; D remains ambiguous. Germline CDR1 is SGDLS and CDR2 is YYNGEE. Deletions cut 0 bases from V and 0 bases from J, with 2 bases between. The CDR3 sequence is 13 residues long. This CDR3 reads CASSVDSTDTQYF. The DNA for the CDR3 is TGTGCCAGCAGCGTAGATAGCACAGATACGCAGTATTTT. Filled out from reference TRBV9 and TRBJ2-3, the complete variable domain reads DSGVTQTPKHLITATGQRVTLRCSPRSGDLSVYWYQQSLDQGLQFLIQYYNGEERAKGNILERFSAQQFPDLHSELNLSSLELGDSALYFCASSVDSTDTQYFGPGTRLTVL.

CDR3 sequence: CASGARQANYGYTF. CDR3 in DNA: TGTGCCAGTGGGGCGAGGCAGGCTAACTATGGCTACACCTTC. The gene calls are TRBV6-8 and TRBJ1-2; a weak D match, TRBD1 (5 bases). The CDR3 has 14 amino acids. CDR1 is MNHGY and CDR2 is SAAAGT in the germline V gene. Trimming cost V 9 bases and J 0 bases, with 14 bases left between them.

The table lists this clone with a few counts. The genes are TRBV6-8 and TRBJ2-1; 11 bases align to TRBD2. CDR3 length equals 17 residues. Per germline, CDR1 MNHGY and CDR2 SAAAGT. With 2 bases clipped from V and 5 bases from J, the junction kept 8 bases outside the gene matches. The CDR3 sequence is CASSYGGLAGGHNEQFF. For the CDR3, the DNA is TGTGCCAGCAGTTACGGTGGTCTAGCGGGGGGCCACAATGAGCAGTTCTTC.

The chain is built from TRBV28 and TRBJ2-7; weak D call: TRBD1 (6 bases). Germline loops: CDR1 MDHEN, CDR2 SYDVKM. The ends were cut back, 2 bases at V and 2 bases at J, with 13 bases in the middle. The CDR3 totals 15 residues. CDR3 in DNA: TGTGCCAGCAGTTTACGAGGGGGATGGACCTACGAGCAGTACTTC. This sequence encodes CASSLRGGWTYEQYF.

This sequence joins TRBV19 and TRBJ1-2; 7 nucleotides match TRBD1. Germline V gene sequence: CDR1 LNHDA, CDR2 SQIVND (reference sequence). Germline trimming cut 6 bases from V and 4 bases from J; bases unmatched to any gene: 17. The CDR3 is 17 amino acids. CDR3 protein: CASRRQGSKTSGYGYTF. CDR3 sequence (DNA): TGTGCCAGTAGAAGACAGGGCTCCAAGACGTCGGGCTATGGCTACACCTTC.

By its share, this clone is medium-sized (0.01 to 0.1%). V usage is TRBV9 and J usage is TRBJ1-4; 7 positions agree with TRBD1. The junction had 8 bases not matched to a gene; V was cut back by 0 bases and J by 6 bases. CDR1 is SGDLS, CDR2 YYNGEE, per germline. This CDR3 region has 16 residues. Here the CDR3 reads CASSVGVTGTDEKLFF. The CDR3 DNA is TGTGCCAGCAGCGTAGGAGTGACAGGGACGGATGAAAAACTGTTTTTT.

This clone has more than one count but fewer than ten. This chain links TRBV11-3 with TRBJ2-7; 12 nucleotides line up with TRBD1. Germline CDR1 SGHNT, CDR2 YENEEA. V was pared by 5 bases and J by 4 bases, with 3 bases of the junction left unmatched. CDR3 length equals 14 residues. In DNA form, the CDR3 reads TGTGCCAGCAGCCCGGGACAGGGGGCATACGAGCAGTACTTC. Encoded protein: CASSPGQGAYEQYF.

This clone was counted a few times. The chain joins TRBV6-8 to TRBJ1-1; D unclear. The CDR3 runs to 14 residues. Germline values: CDR1 MNHGY, CDR2 SAAAGT. The V end lost 7 bases, the J end lost 5 bases, and 17 bases lay between the germline ends. CDR3 sequence: CASIPMGRETEAFF. In DNA form, the CDR3 reads TGTGCCAGCATACCCATGGGTAGGGAAACTGAAGCTTTCTTT.

This clone has at least ten counts. The chain links TRBV11-3 to TRBJ2-1, with D perhaps matching TRBD2 (5 bases). Germline V gives CDR1 SGHNT, CDR2 YENEEA. The length of the CDR3 is 14 residues. Trimming removed 5 bases at V and 7 bases at J, with 15 bases between. Written as DNA, the CDR3 is TGTGCCAGCAGCCTGGTTGAGGGCAGGAATGAGCAGTTCTTC. Its protein is CASSLVEGRNEQFF. The full variable domain, its missing parts supplied by reference TRBV11-3 and TRBJ2-1, is EAGVVQSPRYKIIEKKQPVAFWCNPISGHNTLYWYLQNLGQGPELLIRYENEEAVDDSQLPKDRFSAERLKGVDSTLKIQPAELGDSAVYLCASSLVEGRNEQFFGPGTRLTVL.

V and J are TRBV6-8 and TRBJ2-1, with D possibly being TRBD1 or TRBD2 (5 bases each). Germline V CDR1 and CDR2: MNHGY, SAAAGT. This CDR3 has 15 amino acids. The V gene lost 6 bases and the J gene lost 6 bases, with 18 bases spanning the gap. The CDR3 DNA is TGTGCCAGCAGCAACCCCGGGCCTGGGGGCAATGAGCAGTTCTTC. It codes for CASSNPGPGGNEQFF.

The J gene is TRBJ2-5, the V gene TRBV6-8; D gene ambiguous. The CDR3 has 13 residues. Germline V gene sequence: CDR1 MNHGY, CDR2 SAAAGT. V was shortened by 7 bases and J by 1 base, with 10 bases between the two germline ends. CDR3 DNA sequence: TGTGCCAGCATCCGGGCCCTCCAAGAGACCCAGTACTTC. This translates into CASIRALQETQYF.

The chain is built from TRBV9 and TRBJ2-5, with D unresolved. With 4 bases removed from V and 1 base from J, the gap between germline ends came to 8 bases. Germline V lookup: CDR1 SGDLS, CDR2 YYNGEE. CDR3 length: 13 amino acids. The CDR3 here is CASSKSLQETQYF. The CDR3 DNA follows: TGTGCCAGCAGCAAATCCCTCCAAGAGACCCAGTACTTC.

This sequence joins TRBV11-3 and TRBJ2-7; 7 bases are a match to TRBD2. Germline V gene sequence: CDR1 SGHNT, CDR2 YENEEA. The CDR3 sequence is 19 residues long. After removal of 2 bases from V and 6 bases from J, the junction contained 22 bases not matched to a gene. Here the CDR3 DNA reads TGTGCCAGCAGCTTATCCCCGAGCCTAACTAGCGCCAAACCCCTCGAGCAGTACTTC. Residues: CASSLSPSLTSAKPLEQYF.

The chain uses TRBV6-8 and TRBJ1-5; D is ambiguous. V was shortened by 8 bases and J by 12 bases, with 17 bases between the two germline ends. CDR3 length: 12 residues. In germline, CDR1 is MNHGY, CDR2 SAAAGT. In DNA, the CDR3 is TGTGCCAGCCGCCATATCCGGGGTCGCCAGCATTTT. Amino acids: CASRHIRGRQHF.

V usage is TRBV6-8 and J usage is TRBJ2-5; 7 nucleotides agree with TRBD1. V lost 10 bases to trimming and J lost 5 bases; unmatched junction nucleotides: 10. Germline loops: CDR1 MNHGY, CDR2 SAAAGT. CDR3 length equals 13 residues. CDR3 sequence (DNA): TGTGCCATCAGAAGGGGGCTAGGGGAGACCCAGTACTTC. Amino acids: CAIRRGLGETQYF.

The V and J genes are TRBV19 and TRBJ1-2, with 9 bases identical to TRBD1. The CDR3 consists of 13 residues. Germline CDR1 is LNHDA and CDR2 is SQIVND (reference sequence). J gave up 5 bases and V 5 bases, and 3 bases lay outside the gene matches. CDR3 coding DNA: TGTGCCAGTAGTCCGGGACAGGGATATGGCTACACCTTC. It yields the protein CASSPGQGYGYTF.